Each of the 10 T cell receptor beta chains below was sequenced from the same sample in a study of blood T cell repertoires in COVID-19. TCRdb's table, derived via immunoSEQ multiplex PCR, lists solely in-frame clones and lacks some. The sample includes roughly 150,000 clones, roughly nine tenths seen only once; the top ten take roughly 4.1%. Sequenced sample: peripheral blood. The source is a woman aged 65 to 85 with acute or convalescent COVID-19.

The rearrangement links TRBV27 to TRBJ2-3, with 7 positions matching TRBD2. CDR1 and CDR2 (germline): MNHEY, SMNVEV (reference sequence). The V and J ends lost 2 bases and 6 bases, in that order; junction bases with no gene match: 14. This CDR3 comprises 17 residues. The CDR3 region is CASSLERGSGDLDTQYF. The CDR3 nucleotides are TGTGCCAGCAGTTTAGAACGGGGGAGCGGGGATCTTGATACGCAGTATTTT.

In DNA form, the CDR3 reads TGTGCCAGCAGCCGATCACTGATCTCCTACGAGCAGTACTTC. This sequence encodes CASSRSLISYEQYF. The chain recombines TRBV14 with TRBJ2-7; D call uncertain. Trimming removed 4 bases from V and 0 bases from J, with 10 bases in between. CDR3 length equals 14 residues. Germline lookup yields CDR1 SGHDN and CDR2 FVKESK.

The chain links TRBV19 to TRBJ2-2, with TRBD2 matching 8 bases. CDR3 length equals 15 residues. V gave up 8 bases and J gave up 6 bases; unmatched junction bases: 11. Per the germline V gene, CDR1 is LNHDA and CDR2 is SQIVND (reference sequence). The CDR3 loop is CASQTGGAGAGELFF. The CDR3 DNA reads TGTGCCAGTCAAACCGGGGGGGCGGGAGCCGGGGAGCTGTTTTTT.

The chain is built from TRBV24-1 and TRBJ2-2, with 10 bases identical to TRBD1. Germline CDR1 reads KGHDR; CDR2 reads SFDVKD. The junction had 9 bases not matched to a gene; V was cut back by 3 bases and J by 6 bases. CDR3 length: 17 amino acids. The CDR3 protein is CATSDLGQGSWSGELFF. CDR3 bases: TGTGCCACCAGTGATCTGGGACAGGGGAGTTGGTCCGGGGAGCTGTTTTTT.

The gene calls are TRBV28 and TRBJ1-3; no clear D. V was trimmed by 6 bases and J by 4 bases, leaving 16 bases between them. Germline V gives CDR1 MDHEN, CDR2 SYDVKM. CDR3 length equals 15 residues. In DNA, the CDR3 is TGTGCCAGCAGCACAATCGGGGTGTGGGGAAACACCATATATTTT. As protein: CASSTIGVWGNTIYF.

The genes are TRBV6-6 and TRBJ1-2, with D tentatively TRBD1 (5 bases). Germline assignment: CDR1 MNHNY and CDR2 SVGAGI (reference sequence). CDR3 length: 14 amino acids. Trimming pared 4 bases from V and 0 bases from J, leaving 9 bases between. In nucleotides, the CDR3 is TGTGCCAGCAGTTGGGGCAGAACTAACTATGGCTACACCTTC. It translates to CASSWGRTNYGYTF.

The rearrangement links TRBV6-5 to TRBJ2-7, with D tentatively TRBD1 (6 bases). Trimming cost V 2 bases and J 4 bases, with 18 bases left between them. Germline assignment: CDR1 MNHEY and CDR2 SVGAGI. The length of the CDR3 is 16 residues. This CDR3 is CASSYQPGRGSYEQYF. The CDR3 region has the DNA TGTGCCAGCAGTTACCAACCGGGCAGGGGATCGTACGAGCAGTACTTC.

V and J are TRBV5-1 and TRBJ2-1, with TRBD1 matching over 9 bases. The junction had 5 bases not matched to a gene; V was cut back by 4 bases and J by 0 bases. Germline V gives CDR1 SGHRS, CDR2 YFSETQ. The CDR3 runs to 16 residues. The CDR3 DNA reads as TGCGCCAGCAGCCCCATGACAGGGGGCTCCTACAATGAGCAGTTCTTC. It yields the protein CASSPMTGGSYNEQFF.

This chain joins TRBV5-1 and TRBJ1-6, with 12 bases matching TRBD1. Trimming cost V 3 bases and J 10 bases; bases outside gene matches: 5. This CDR3 has 15 amino acids. CDR1 and CDR2 from the germline V gene are SGHRS and YFSETQ. CDR3 residues: CASSWRDRGQSPLHF. The CDR3 DNA follows: TGCGCCAGCAGCTGGAGGGACAGGGGGCAATCACCCCTCCACTTT.

The gene calls are TRBV19 and TRBJ2-6; D is perhaps TRBD1 (5 bases). The length of the CDR3 is 17 residues. The V end was cut by 6 bases, the J end by 1 base, with 16 bases between. Germline assignment: CDR1 LNHDA and CDR2 SQIVND (reference sequence). Written as DNA, the CDR3 is TGTGCCAGTAGGACGACAGCGATTGGATCTGGGGCCAACGTCCTGACTTTC. Translation: CASRTTAIGSGANVLTF.